This T cell receptor beta chain was found in a study of blood T cell repertoires in COVID-19. About the research overall: T cells, B-cell-depleted T cells, or PBMCs supplied cDNA or gDNA.

The germline V gene has CDR1 MDHEN and CDR2 SYDVKM. The V gene lost 5 bases and the J gene lost 4 bases, with 12 bases spanning the gap. This CDR3 spans 14 amino acids. Profiled with immunoSEQ multiplex PCR; TCRdb holds only in-frame clones, not every one. The sample has 380,000 or so clones; approximately 89% are singletons. Participants came from some 23 US areas, aged roughly 18 to 95 years. Participant-reported clinical history was the basis for cohort assignment. Material for sequencing was PBMCs or T cells enriched from blood (not recorded which). The rearrangement links TRBV28 to TRBJ1-5, with D tentatively TRBD1 (6 bases). The receptor was derived from a man aged 25 to 45 who had recovered from COVID-19. Here the CDR3 DNA reads TGTGCCAGCAGTCTGGGGGCGTTTAATCAGCCCCAGCATTTT. Translated: CASSLGAFNQPQHF.